The next 8 T cell receptor beta chains were all read from a single sample in a study of T cell clones after liver transplantation. The data were produced by immunoSEQ multiplex PCR, yet TCRdb's version contains in-frame clones alone and is incomplete. The sample contains 40,000 to 65,000 clones, 84% of which appear only once. The material sequenced was CD4+ T cells from blood, taken before liver transplant. The receptors come from a human donor who received a liver transplant.

The V call is TRBV10-3, the J call TRBJ2-4; D remains unclear. V was trimmed by 3 bases and J by 5 bases, leaving 11 bases between them. CDR1 ENHRY and CDR2 SYGVKD come from the germline V gene. The length of the CDR3 is 14 residues. CDR3 DNA sequence: TGTGCCATCAGTGACTCACGTGGTGAAAACATTCAGTACTTC. Protein sequence: CAISDSRGENIQYF.

This chain links TRBV9 with TRBJ2-3, with D unclear. CDR3 length equals 13 residues. Germline CDR1 is SGDLS and CDR2 is YYNGEE. V was cut by 1 base and J by 3 bases, with 6 bases left in between. The CDR3 is CASSVIQTDTQYF. CDR3 DNA sequence: TGTGCCAGCAGCGTAATACAAACAGATACGCAGTATTTT.

The J gene is TRBJ2-1, the V gene TRBV27; no definite D call. This CDR3 has 19 amino acids. Germline CDR1 MNHEY, CDR2 SMNVEV (reference sequence). With 6 bases removed from V and 4 bases from J, the gap between germline ends came to 28 bases. The CDR3 region has the DNA TGTGCCAGCAGCCCTATAAACCCGGATAATAGGTCCCCTTACAATGAGCAGTTCTTC. Translation: CASSPINPDNRSPYNEQFF.

The V gene is TRBV7-2, the J gene TRBJ1-2; TRBD1 agrees at 11 bases. The trim removed 0 bases at V and 5 bases at J, leaving 2 bases unmatched. The CDR3 is made up of 15 amino acids. Germline CDR1 is SGHTA and CDR2 is FQGNSA. The CDR3 nucleotides are TGTGCCAGCAGCTTAGCGGGACAGGGGGGTTATGGCTACACCTTC. It yields the protein CASSLAGQGGYGYTF.

V and J are TRBV27 and TRBJ1-1; D not certain. Trimming stripped 4 bases from V and 11 bases from J, with 11 bases between. This CDR3 has 11 amino acids. Per the germline V gene, CDR1 is MNHEY and CDR2 is SMNVEV (reference sequence). CDR3 residues: CASSSRTEAFF. CDR3 nucleotides: TGTGCCAGCAGTTCCCGGACGGAGGCTTTCTTT.

This clone was seen only a few times. The rearrangement uses TRBV12-5 and TRBJ2-7; D is unresolved. The germline gives CDR1 LGHNT, CDR2 FRNRAP. The CDR3 covers 11 residues. V dropped 5 bases and J dropped 5 bases, with 7 bases sitting between them. This CDR3 reads CASGNRHEQYF. DNA of the CDR3: TGTGCTAGTGGTAATAGACACGAGCAGTACTTC. The full variable domain, with the rest looked up from reference TRBV12-5 and TRBJ2-7, is DARVTQTPRHKVTEMGQEVTMRCQPILGHNTVFWYRQTMMQGLELLAYFRNRAPLDDSGMPKDRFSAEMPDATLATLKIQPSEPRDSAVYFCASGNRHEQYFGPGTRLTVT.

The chain carries TRBV7-2 and TRBJ2-2; TRBD1 is a possible D gene (6 bases). Per germline, CDR1 SGHTA and CDR2 FQGNSA. The length of the CDR3 is 17 residues. V was trimmed by 4 bases and J by 4 bases, leaving 19 bases between them. The CDR3 nucleotides read TGTGCCAGCAGCTATATCTTAAGGGGGAGTGGCACCGGGGAGCTGTTTTTT. The encoded protein is CASSYILRGSGTGELFF.

This sequence joins TRBV9 and TRBJ2-3; tentatively, D is TRBD2 (5 bases). The V gene's germline CDR1 is SGDLS and CDR2 YYNGEE. The CDR3 contains 15 residues. Deletions cut 4 bases from V and 0 bases from J, with 12 bases between. CDR3 region: CASSYSGSSTDTQYF. CDR3 sequence (DNA): TGTGCCAGCAGCTACAGCGGCTCTAGCACAGATACGCAGTATTTT.